These 2 T cell receptor beta chains share one sample of origin, sequenced in a study of cytomegalovirus exposure and HLA in healthy donors. PCR involved 60 Vbeta and 13 Jbeta primers. Sequencing was performed with immunoSEQ multiplex PCR; in TCRdb, only in-frame clones are kept and a portion is missing. This sample has more than 95,000 clones, with roughly three quarters found just once. Source material: PBMCs. These receptor sequences come from a man aged 25-45 years in good health and CMV-seropositive.

Comments on this clone: Other DNA sequences in this specimen translate into the identical CDR3. V and J are TRBV4-2 and TRBJ2-1, with 7 bases fitting TRBD1. V trimming: 1 base; J trimming: 4 bases; junction bases outside the gene matches: 10. Germline CDR1 is LGHNA and CDR2 is YNFKEQ. The CDR3 has 17 residues. The CDR3 loop reads CASSQGVGTDTYNEQFF. The CDR3 nucleotides are TGTGCCAGCAGCCAAGGTGTCGGGACAGATACTTACAATGAGCAGTTCTTC.

This chain uses TRBV19 with TRBJ2-7, with D tentatively TRBD2 (6 bases). Between the trimmed V and J ends, which lost 4 bases and 3 bases, there was a span of 16 bases. The germline V gene encodes CDR1 LNHDA and CDR2 SQIVND (reference sequence). The CDR3 runs to 15 residues. CDR3 nucleotides: TGTGCCAGTAGTAGGAGGGGCGAAACTAGCTACGAGCAGTACTTC. Protein product: CASSRRGETSYEQYF.